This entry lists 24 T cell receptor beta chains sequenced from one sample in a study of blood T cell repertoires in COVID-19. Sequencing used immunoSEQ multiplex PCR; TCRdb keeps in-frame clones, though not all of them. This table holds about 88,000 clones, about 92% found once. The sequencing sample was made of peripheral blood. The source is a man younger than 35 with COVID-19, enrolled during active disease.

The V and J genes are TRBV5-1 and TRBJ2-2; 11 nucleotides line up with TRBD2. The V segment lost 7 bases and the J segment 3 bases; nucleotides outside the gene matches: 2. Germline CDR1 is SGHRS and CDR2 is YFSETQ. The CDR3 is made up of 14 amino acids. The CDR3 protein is CASLAGGHTGELFF. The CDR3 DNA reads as TGCGCCAGCTTAGCGGGAGGGCACACCGGGGAGCTGTTTTTT.

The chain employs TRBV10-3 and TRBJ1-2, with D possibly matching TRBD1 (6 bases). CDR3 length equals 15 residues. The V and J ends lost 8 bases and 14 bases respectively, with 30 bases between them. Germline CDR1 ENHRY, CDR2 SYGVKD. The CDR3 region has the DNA TGTGCCATCGATAATGGTTTGCGGGGGCCTCACGGTATTACCTTC. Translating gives CAIDNGLRGPHGITF.

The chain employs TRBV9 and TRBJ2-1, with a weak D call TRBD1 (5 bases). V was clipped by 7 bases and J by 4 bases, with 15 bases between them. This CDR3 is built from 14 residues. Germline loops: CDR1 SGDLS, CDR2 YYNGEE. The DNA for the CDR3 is TGTGCCAGCGGGTTGGGTACAGGATACAATGAGCAGTTCTTC. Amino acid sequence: CASGLGTGYNEQFF.

The CDR3 sequence is CASTLRGYGYTF. The CDR3 DNA reads as TGTGCCAGCACCTTAAGGGGGTATGGCTACACCTTC. The gene calls are TRBV6-5 and TRBJ1-2; maybe TRBD1 (6 bases). This CDR3 comprises 12 residues. Germline CDR1 MNHEY, CDR2 SVGAGI. V was pared by 7 bases and J by 5 bases, with 11 bases between.

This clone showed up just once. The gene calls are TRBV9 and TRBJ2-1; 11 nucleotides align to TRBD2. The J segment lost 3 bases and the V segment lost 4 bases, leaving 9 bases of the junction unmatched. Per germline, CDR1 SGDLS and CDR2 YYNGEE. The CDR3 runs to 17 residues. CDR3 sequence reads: CASSPRSGRAVYNEQFF. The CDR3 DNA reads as TGTGCCAGCAGCCCTCGTAGCGGGAGGGCTGTCTACAATGAGCAGTTCTTC.

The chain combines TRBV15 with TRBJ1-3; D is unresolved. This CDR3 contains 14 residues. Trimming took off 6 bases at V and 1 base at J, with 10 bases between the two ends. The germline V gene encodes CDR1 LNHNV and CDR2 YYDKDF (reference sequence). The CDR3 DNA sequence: TGTGCCACCAGTCCCAGGCTATCTGGAAACACCATATATTTT. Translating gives CATSPRLSGNTIYF. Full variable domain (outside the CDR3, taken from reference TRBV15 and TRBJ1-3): DAMVIQNPRYQVTQFGKPVTLSCSQTLNHNVMYWYQQKSSQAPKLLFHYYDKDFNNEADTPDNFQSRRPNTSFCFLDIRSPGLGDTAMYLCATSPRLSGNTIYFGEGSWLTVV.

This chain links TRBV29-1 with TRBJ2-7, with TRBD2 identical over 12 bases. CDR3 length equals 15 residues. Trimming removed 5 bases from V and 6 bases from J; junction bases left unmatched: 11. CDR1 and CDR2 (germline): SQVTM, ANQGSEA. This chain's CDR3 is CSVQTGLAGTSEQYF. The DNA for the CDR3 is TGCAGCGTTCAGACCGGACTAGCGGGAACCTCCGAGCAGTACTTC.

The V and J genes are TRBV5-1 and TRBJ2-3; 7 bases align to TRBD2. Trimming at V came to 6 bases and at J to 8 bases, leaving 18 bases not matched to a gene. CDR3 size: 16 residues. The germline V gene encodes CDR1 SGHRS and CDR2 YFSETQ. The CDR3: CASTPLADWRKGTQYF. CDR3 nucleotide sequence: TGCGCCAGCACCCCCCTAGCGGATTGGAGGAAAGGTACGCAGTATTTT.

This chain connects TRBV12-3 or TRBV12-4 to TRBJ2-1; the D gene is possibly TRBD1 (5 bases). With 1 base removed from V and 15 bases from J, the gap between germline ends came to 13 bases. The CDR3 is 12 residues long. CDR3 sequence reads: CASSLEGQDGFF. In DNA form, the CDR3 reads TGTGCCAGCAGTTTAGAGGGGCAGGATGGGTTCTTC.

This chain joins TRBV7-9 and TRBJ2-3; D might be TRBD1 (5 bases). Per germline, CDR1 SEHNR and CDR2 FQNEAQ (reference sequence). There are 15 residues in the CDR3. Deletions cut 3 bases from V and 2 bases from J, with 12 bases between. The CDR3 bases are TGTGCCAGCAGCTTGACGGACGGACACACAGATACGCAGTATTTT. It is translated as CASSLTDGHTDTQYF.

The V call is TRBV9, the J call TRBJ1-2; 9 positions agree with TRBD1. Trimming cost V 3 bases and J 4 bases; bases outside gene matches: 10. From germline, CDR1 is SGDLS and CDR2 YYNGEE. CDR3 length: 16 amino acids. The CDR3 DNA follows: TGTGCCAGCAGCGCCGACCGACAGGGGGGCGGCTATGGCTACACCTTC. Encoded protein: CASSADRQGGGYGYTF.

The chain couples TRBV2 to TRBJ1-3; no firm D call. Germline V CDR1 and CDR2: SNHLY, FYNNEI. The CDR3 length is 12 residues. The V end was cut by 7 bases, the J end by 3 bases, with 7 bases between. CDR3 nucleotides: TGTGCCAGCAATACGGGTGGAAACACCATATATTTT. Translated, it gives CASNTGGNTIYF.

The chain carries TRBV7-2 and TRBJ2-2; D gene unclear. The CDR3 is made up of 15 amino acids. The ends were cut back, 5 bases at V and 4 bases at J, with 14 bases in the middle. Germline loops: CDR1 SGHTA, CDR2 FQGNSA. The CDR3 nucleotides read TGTGCCAGCAGCGCCCTAGGCTTCCCCACCGGGGAGCTGTTTTTT. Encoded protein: CASSALGFPTGELFF.

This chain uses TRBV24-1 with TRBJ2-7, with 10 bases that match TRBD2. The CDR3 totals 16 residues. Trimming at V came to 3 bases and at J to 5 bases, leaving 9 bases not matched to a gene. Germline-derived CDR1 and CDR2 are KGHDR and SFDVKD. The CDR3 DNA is TGTGCCACCAGTGATGGGGCTAGCGGGAGTTTCAACGAGCAGTACTTC. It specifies CATSDGASGSFNEQYF.

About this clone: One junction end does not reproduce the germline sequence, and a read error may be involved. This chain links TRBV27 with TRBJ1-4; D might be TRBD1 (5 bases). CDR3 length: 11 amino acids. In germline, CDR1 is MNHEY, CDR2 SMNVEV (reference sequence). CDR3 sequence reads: CASSSGRALLF. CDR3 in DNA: TGTGCCAGCAGTTCTGGCAGGGCACTGCTTTTT.

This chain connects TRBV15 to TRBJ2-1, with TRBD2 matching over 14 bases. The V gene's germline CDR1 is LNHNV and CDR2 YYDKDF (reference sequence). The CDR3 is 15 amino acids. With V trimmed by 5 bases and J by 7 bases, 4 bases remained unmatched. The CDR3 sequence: CATSPGLAGENEQFF. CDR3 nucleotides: TGTGCCACCAGCCCGGGACTAGCGGGAGAGAATGAGCAGTTCTTC.

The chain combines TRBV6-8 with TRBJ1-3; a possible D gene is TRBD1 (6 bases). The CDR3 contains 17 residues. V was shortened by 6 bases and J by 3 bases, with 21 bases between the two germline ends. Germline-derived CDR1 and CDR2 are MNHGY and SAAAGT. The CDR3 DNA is TGTGCCAGCAGGAGGGGTCAGGGGAAAAGAGGTGGAAACACCATATATTTT. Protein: CASRRGQGKRGGNTIYF.

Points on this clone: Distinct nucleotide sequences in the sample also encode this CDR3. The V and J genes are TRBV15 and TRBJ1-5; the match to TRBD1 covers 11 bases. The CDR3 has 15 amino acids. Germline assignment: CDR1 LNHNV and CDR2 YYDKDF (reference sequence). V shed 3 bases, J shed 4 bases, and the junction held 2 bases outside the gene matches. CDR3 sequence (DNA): TGTGCCACCAGCAGGGACAGGGGGCGGAATCAGCCCCAGCATTTT. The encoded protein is CATSRDRGRNQPQHF.

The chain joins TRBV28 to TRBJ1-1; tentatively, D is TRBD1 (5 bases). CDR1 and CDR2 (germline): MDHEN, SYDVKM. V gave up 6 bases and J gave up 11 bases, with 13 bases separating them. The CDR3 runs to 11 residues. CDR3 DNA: TGTGCCAGCAGAGCGGGGACTTTTGCTTTCTTT. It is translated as CASRAGTFAFF.

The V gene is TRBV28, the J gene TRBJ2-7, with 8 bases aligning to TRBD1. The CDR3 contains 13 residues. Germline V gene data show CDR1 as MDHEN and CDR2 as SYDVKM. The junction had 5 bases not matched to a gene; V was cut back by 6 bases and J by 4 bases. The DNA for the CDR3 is TGTGCCAGCAGAACAGGGGGTGGGTACGAGCAGTACTTC. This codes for CASRTGGGYEQYF. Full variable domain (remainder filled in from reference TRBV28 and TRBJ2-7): DVKVTQSSRYLVKRTGEKVFLECVQDMDHENMFWYRQDPGLGLRLIYFSYDVKMKEKGDIPEGYSVSREKKERFSLILESASTNQTSMYLCASRTGGGYEQYFGPGTRLTVT.

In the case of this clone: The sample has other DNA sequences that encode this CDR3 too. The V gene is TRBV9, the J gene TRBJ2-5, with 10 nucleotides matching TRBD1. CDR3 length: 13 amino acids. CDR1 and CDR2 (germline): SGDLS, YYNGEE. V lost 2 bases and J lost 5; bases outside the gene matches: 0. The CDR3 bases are TGTGCCAGCAGCGTGGGACAGGGGGAGACCCAGTACTTC. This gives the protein CASSVGQGETQYF.

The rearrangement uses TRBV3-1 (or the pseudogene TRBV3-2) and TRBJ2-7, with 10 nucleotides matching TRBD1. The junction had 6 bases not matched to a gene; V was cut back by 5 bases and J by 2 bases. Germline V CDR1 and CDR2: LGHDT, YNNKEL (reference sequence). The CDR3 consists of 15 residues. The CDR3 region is CASSFGTGEAYEQYF. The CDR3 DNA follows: TGTGCCAGCAGCTTCGGGACAGGGGAAGCCTACGAGCAGTACTTC.

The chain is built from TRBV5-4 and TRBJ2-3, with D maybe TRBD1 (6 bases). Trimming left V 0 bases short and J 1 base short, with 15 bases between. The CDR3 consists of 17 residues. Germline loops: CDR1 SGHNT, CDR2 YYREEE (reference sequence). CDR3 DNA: TGTGCCAGCAGCTTGGTTCTAGGGACAAGAGGCACAGATACGCAGTATTTT. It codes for CASSLVLGTRGTDTQYF.

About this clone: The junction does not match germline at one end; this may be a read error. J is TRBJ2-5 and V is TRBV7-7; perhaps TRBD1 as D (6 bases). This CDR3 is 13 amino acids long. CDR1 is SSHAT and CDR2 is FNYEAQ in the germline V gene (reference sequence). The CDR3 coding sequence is TGTGCTAGCAGCAACCGGGACAAAGAGACCCAGTACTTC. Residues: CASSNRDKETQYF.